This T cell receptor beta chain originates from a study of patients and donors after allogeneic stem cell transplantation. In this sample, this clonotype turned up a few times. CDR1 is SGHRS, CDR2 YFSETQ, per germline. The CDR3 runs to 18 residues. Trimming removed 2 bases from V and 2 bases from J, with 20 bases in between. Via MiXCR, TCRdb re-called the RT-PCR reads, giving one row per CDR3 protein. Of roughly 960,000 distinct CDR3 sequences listed, 15% to 20% are singletons. Sequenced: blood, either unsorted or a sorted T cell fraction (not recorded which). The chain recombines TRBV5-1 with TRBJ1-3; a weak D match, TRBD1 (5 bases). The clonotype originates from a human donor who was either an allogeneic HSCT recipient or a stem cell or donor lymphocyte infusion donor (not recorded which). It is not recorded whose cells these are; they may come from a transplant donor. The CDR3 DNA reads as TGCGCCAGCAGCTTCCGACAGAGGCTGTTGTGCGCTGGAAACACCATATATTTT. Protein: CASSFRQRLLCAGNTIYF.